The clone carrying this TCR beta chain was seen a handful of times. The antigen remains unidentified. CDR3 length: 14 amino acids. V was cut by 1 base and J by 1 base, with 7 bases left in between. The germline V gene has CDR1 LNHNV and CDR2 YYDKDF (reference sequence). The entry originates in a study of cytomegalovirus exposure and HLA in healthy donors. The PCR was carried out with 60 Vbeta primers and 13 Jbeta primers. Repertoires were generated with immunoSEQ multiplex PCR, while TCRdb's copy carries only in-frame clones and drops some. The repertoire includes 90,000 to 110,000 clones, approximately 80% of them detected once, and approximately 5.6% sits in the top ten. Overall study findings and caveats: Per a later analysis, about 17,000 TCR beta sequences showed association with HLA alleles at 0.05 false discovery rate. One variant, a missense change in DCLRE1C, was linked in a later analysis to TCR beta V- and J-gene trimming.

Source material: PBMCs. This chain connects TRBV15 to TRBJ1-1; D may be TRBD1 (6 bases). The sequence was collected from a male donor in good health and CMV-seronegative. In DNA form, the CDR3 reads TGTGCCACCAGCAGAGGGGACACGAACACTGAAGCTTTCTTT. Encoded protein: CATSRGDTNTEAFF.